This TCR beta chain stems from a study of blood T cell repertoires in COVID-19. The wider study: The samples span acute and convalescent COVID-19 from the United States, Italy and Spain. T cells, B-cell-depleted T cells, or PBMCs provided the cDNA or gDNA that served as material.

The cohort comprised adults aged about 18 to 100 years residing in 20 to 30 US areas. Participants' reported clinical history set cohort assignment. The germline CDR1 and CDR2 sequences are SGHNT and YYREEE (reference sequence). Trimming took 4 bases from V and 2 from J, leaving 13 bases between them. This CDR3 is 15 amino acids long. Method: immunoSEQ multiplex PCR; TCRdb's copy keeps in-frame clones and lacks some. The data show fewer than 300,000 clones, 80% to 95% seen once. This receptor was taken from a woman in her 30s who had recovered from COVID-19. The gene calls are TRBV5-4 and TRBJ2-1; perhaps TRBD1 as D (5 bases). The sample taken for sequencing was PBMCs or T cells enriched from blood (not recorded which). The CDR3 reads CASSAGAGTYNEQFF. The CDR3 DNA sequence: TGTGCCAGCAGCGCTGGGGCAGGGACCTACAATGAGCAGTTCTTC.